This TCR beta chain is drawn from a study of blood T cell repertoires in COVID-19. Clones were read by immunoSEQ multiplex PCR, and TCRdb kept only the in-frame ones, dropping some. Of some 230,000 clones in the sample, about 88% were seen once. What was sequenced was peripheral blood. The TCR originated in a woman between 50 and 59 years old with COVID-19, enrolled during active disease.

The CDR3 sequence: CAWSATGVPNQPQHF. The CDR3 nucleotides read TGTGCCTGGAGTGCGACAGGGGTTCCCAATCAGCCCCAGCATTTT. The chain combines TRBV30 with TRBJ1-5; 8 bases match TRBD1. CDR1 is GTSNPN, CDR2 SVGIG, per germline (reference sequence). This CDR3 has 15 amino acids. V shed 1 base, J shed 3 bases, and the junction held 5 bases outside the gene matches.